The rows below give T cell receptor beta chains drawn from one sample of a study of neurological immune-mediated disorders. TCRdb independently ran MiXCR on the 5' RACE reads; one entry per CDR3 protein. The table records 35,000 to 40,000 distinct CDR3 sequences, 11% of them present only once. Sequences were obtained from PBMCs. These receptors all come from a man aged 60 to 69 with HTLV-1-associated myelopathy (HAM/TSP). CDR3s include the opening cysteine and the closing phenylalanine or tryptophan. D genes are given only for firm matches. Clone size is stated in some rows and not others, as once, few, many or a class when expanded.

>TRBV12-3/TRBV12-4|TRBD1|many|TRBJ2-6
TGTGCCAGCAGTCCCGGGGCTGACAGGGGGCTTTATTCTGGGGCCAACGTCCTGACTTTC
CASSPGADRGLYSGANVLTF
>TRBV7-2|.|many|TRBJ1-6
TGTGCCAGCAGCCCGATCGGGACGAGCAATTCACCCCTCCACTTT
CASSPIGTSNSPLHF
>TRBV18|TRBD2|many|TRBJ2-1
TGTGCCAGCTCACGCAGACTAGCGGAGTACAATGAGCAGTTCTTC
CASSRRLAEYNEQFF
>TRBV7-2|TRBD2|many|TRBJ2-3
TGTGCCAGCAGATGGACTAGCGGAAACACAGATACGCAGTATTTT
CASRWTSGNTDTQYF
>TRBV7-3|TRBD2|many|TRBJ2-1
TGTGCCAGCAGCTATGGACTAGCGGTTTACAATGAGCAGTTCTTC
CASSYGLAVYNEQFF
>TRBV5-1|TRBD1|many|TRBJ2-1
TGCGCCAGCAGCTTAGGGACAGGACCGGGCCATGAGCAGTTCTTC
CASSLGTGPGHEQFF
>TRBV7-8|TRBD2|many|TRBJ2-1
TGTGCCAGCAGCTTATCGACTAGCGGGAGGAGCGAGCAGTTCTTC
CASSLSTSGRSEQFF
>TRBV6-2/TRBV6-3|TRBD1|once|TRBJ2-1
TGTGCCAGCAGTGGCCAGGGGGCAGTCTACAATGAGCAGTTCTTC
CASSGQGAVYNEQFF
>TRBV5-6|TRBD1|many|TRBJ1-1
TGTGCCAGCAGCTTGAAAGGGACAGTGAACACTGAAGCTTTCTTT
CASSLKGTVNTEAFF
>TRBV3-1|.|many|TRBJ2-1
TGTGCCAGCAGCCAAGGAGCAAGGGCGGCCTACAATGAGCAGTTCTTC
CASSQGARAAYNEQFF
>TRBV3-1|.|many|TRBJ2-7
TGTGCCAGCAGCCAATGGCGGGACGGACTATCCTACGAGCAGTACTTC
CASSQWRDGLSYEQYF
>TRBV20-1|TRBD1|.|TRBJ1-6
TGCAGTGTTAGAAACGGTCCTGGACAGGGTTCACCCCTCCACTTT
CSVRNGPGQGSPLHF
>TRBV9|TRBD2|many|TRBJ2-3
TGTGCCAGCAGCCTCGGGACTAGCGGGACCCAGGATACGCAGTATTTT
CASSLGTSGTQDTQYF
>TRBV5-1|.|.|TRBJ2-1
TGCGCCAGCAGCTCGGGGAACAATGAGCAGTTCTTC
CASSSGNNEQFF
>TRBV20-1|.|many|TRBJ2-5
TGCAGTGCTAGAGCCTACCGAAGAGGGGGAAGCGAAGAGACCCAGTACTTC
CSARAYRRGGSEETQYF
>TRBV3-1|.|many|TRBJ2-1
TGTGCCAGCAGCCAAGGAGGCTCATTCAATGAGCAGTTCTTC
CASSQGGSFNEQFF
>TRBV4-2|.|medium-sized|TRBJ2-7
TGTGCCAGCAGCCAGGCCCGGGACACAGGCTACGAGCAGTACTTC
CASSQARDTGYEQYF
>TRBV7-9|TRBD1|many|TRBJ1-1
TGTGCCAGCAGCTTAGCTGGGACAGGCACTGAAGCTTTCTTT
CASSLAGTGTEAFF
>TRBV27|.|.|TRBJ2-1
TGTGCCAGCAGTTTAACGGACGAACTTGAGCAGTTCTTC
CASSLTDELEQFF
>TRBV29-1|TRBD2|many|TRBJ2-4
TGCAGCGTTGTCAAGACGGGACTAGCGGGGGAAAACATTCAGTACTTC
CSVVKTGLAGENIQYF
>TRBV5-1|TRBD1|many|TRBJ1-4
TGCGCCAGCAGCTTGGCCCCACAGGGGAATGAAAAACTGTTTTTT
CASSLAPQGNEKLFF
>TRBV10-3|.|many|TRBJ2-1
TGTGCCTCCGGGGAGGGGGGCTACAATGAGCAGTTCTTC
CASGEGGYNEQFF
>TRBV12-3/TRBV12-4|.|many|TRBJ1-2
TGTGCCAGCAGTTTAGCGCGGGGGGATGGCTACACCTTC
CASSLARGDGYTF
>TRBV5-1|.|many|TRBJ2-2
TGCGCCAGCAGCTTGGCGGACCGGTCGAACACCGGGGAGCTGTTTTTT
CASSLADRSNTGELFF
>TRBV25-1|TRBD1|many|TRBJ2-7
TGTGCCAGCTCCTCCGGGACAGCGAACTACGAGCAGTACTTC
CASSSGTANYEQYF
>TRBV28|.|many|TRBJ2-7
TGTGCCAGCAGTTTCAATCCGGCCAGTAGGTCCTACGAGCAGTACTTC
CASSFNPASRSYEQYF
>TRBV20-1|.|many|TRBJ1-6
TGCAGTGCTAGACAGGGAGGGGATTCACCCCTCCACTTT
CSARQGGDSPLHF
>TRBV9|.|many|TRBJ1-5
TGTGCCAGCAGCCCAGACCTCGGGAATCAGCCCCAGCATTTT
CASSPDLGNQPQHF
>TRBV14|.|many|TRBJ2-7
TGTGCCAGCAGCCAAGGGTACTGGGCCTACGAGCAGTACTTC
CASSQGYWAYEQYF
>TRBV12-3/TRBV12-4|TRBD1|many|TRBJ2-7
TGTGCCAGCAGTTTCAGGGGGCGCCTCTACGAGCAGTACTTC
CASSFRGRLYEQYF
>TRBV24-1|.|many|TRBJ2-3
TGTGCCACCAGTGATTTTTCAGATACGCAGTATTTT
CATSDFSDTQYF
>TRBV6-1|.|many|TRBJ2-3
TGTGCCAGCAGTGCCCCGGGGACAATGGGAGATACGCAGTATTTT
CASSAPGTMGDTQYF
>TRBV5-4|TRBD2|.|TRBJ2-5
TGTGCCAGCGGACTAGCGGGAGGAGAGACCCAGTACTTC
CASGLAGGETQYF
>TRBV12-3/TRBV12-4|.|many|TRBJ1-2
TGTGCCAGCAGTTTGGGAGGAATGGGCTACACCTTC
CASSLGGMGYTF